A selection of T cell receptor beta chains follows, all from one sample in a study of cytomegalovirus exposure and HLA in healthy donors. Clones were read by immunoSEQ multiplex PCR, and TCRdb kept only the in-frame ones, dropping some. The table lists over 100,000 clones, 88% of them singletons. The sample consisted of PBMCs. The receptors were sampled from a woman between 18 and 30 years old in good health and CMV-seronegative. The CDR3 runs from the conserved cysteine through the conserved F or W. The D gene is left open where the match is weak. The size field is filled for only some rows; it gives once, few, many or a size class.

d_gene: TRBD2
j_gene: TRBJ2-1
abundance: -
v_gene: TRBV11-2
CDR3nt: TGTGCCAGCAGCTCCATACTAGCGGGGGGACTCAATGAGCAGTTCTTC
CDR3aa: CASSSILAGGLNEQFF

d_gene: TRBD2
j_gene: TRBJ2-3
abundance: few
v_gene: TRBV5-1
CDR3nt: TGCGCCAGCAGCTTTAGCGGGCTAGCGGGGATCACAGATACGCAGTATTTT
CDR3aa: CASSFSGLAGITDTQYF

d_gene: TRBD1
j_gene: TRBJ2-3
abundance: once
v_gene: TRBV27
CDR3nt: TGTGCCAGCAGTCGGACAGGGGCACCGGCAGATACGCAGTATTTT
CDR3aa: CASSRTGAPADTQYF

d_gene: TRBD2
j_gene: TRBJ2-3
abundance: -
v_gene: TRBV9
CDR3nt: TGTGCCAGCAGCATTAGCGGGGGGGGCGCAGATACGCAGTATTTT
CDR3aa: CASSISGGGADTQYF

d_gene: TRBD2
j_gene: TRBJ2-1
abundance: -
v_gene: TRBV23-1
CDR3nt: TGCGCCAGCGACCCACCCAGCGGGGAGTACTACAATGAGCAGTTCTTC
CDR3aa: CASDPPSGEYYNEQFF

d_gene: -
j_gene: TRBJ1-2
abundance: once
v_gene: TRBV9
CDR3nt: TGTGCCAGCAGCGTCGGACAGCTGGGAGGCTACACCTTC
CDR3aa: CASSVGQLGGYTF

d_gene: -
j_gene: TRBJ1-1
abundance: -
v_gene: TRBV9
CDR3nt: TGTGCCAGCAGCGTAGCTAGAAACACTGAAGCTTTCTTT
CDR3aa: CASSVARNTEAFF

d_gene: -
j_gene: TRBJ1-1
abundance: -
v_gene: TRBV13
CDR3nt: TGTGCCAGCAGCTTGGGCAGGGGCAGAGAAGCTTTCTTT
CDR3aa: CASSLGRGREAFF

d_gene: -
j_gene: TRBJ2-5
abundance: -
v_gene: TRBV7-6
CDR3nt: TGTGCCAGCAGCTTAGAGACAGGTACAATCCAAGAGACCCAGTACTTC
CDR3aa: CASSLETGTIQETQYF

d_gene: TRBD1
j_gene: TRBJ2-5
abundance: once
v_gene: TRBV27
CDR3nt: TGTGCCAGCAGTCCCGCTGACAGGGGGAGAGAGACCCAGTACTTC
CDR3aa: CASSPADRGRETQYF

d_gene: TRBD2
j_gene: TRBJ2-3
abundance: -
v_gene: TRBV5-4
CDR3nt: TGTGCCAGCAGCCCCTCCTGGCGGGAGAGGGGAGATACGCAGTATTTT
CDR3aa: CASSPSWRERGDTQYF

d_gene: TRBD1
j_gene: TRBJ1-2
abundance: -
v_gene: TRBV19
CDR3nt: TGTGCCAGTAGTATAGCCGGGACAGGGGTGAACTATGGCTACACCTTC
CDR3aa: CASSIAGTGVNYGYTF

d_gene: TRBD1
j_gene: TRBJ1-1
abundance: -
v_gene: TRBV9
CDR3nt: TGTGCCAGCAGCGGGACAGGGAAGCCTGAAGCTTTCTTT
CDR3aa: CASSGTGKPEAFF

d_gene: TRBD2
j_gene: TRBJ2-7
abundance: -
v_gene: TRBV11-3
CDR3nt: TGTGCCAGCAGCCTCAAAACTAGCGGGAGTTTCTACGAGCAGTACTTC
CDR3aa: CASSLKTSGSFYEQYF

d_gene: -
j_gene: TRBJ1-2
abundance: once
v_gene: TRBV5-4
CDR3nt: TGTGCCAGCAGCTCCGCCTTCACGGATGGCTACACCTTC
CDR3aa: CASSSAFTDGYTF

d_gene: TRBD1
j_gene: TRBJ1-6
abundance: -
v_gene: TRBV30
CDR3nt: TGTGCCTGGAGTGAAGGACAGGGTGGAAGTTCACCCCTCCACTTT
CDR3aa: CAWSEGQGGSSPLHF

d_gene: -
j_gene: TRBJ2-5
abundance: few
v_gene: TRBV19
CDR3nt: TGTGCCAGTACGGCCATGGGGGGAGAGACCCAGTACTTC
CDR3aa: CASTAMGGETQYF

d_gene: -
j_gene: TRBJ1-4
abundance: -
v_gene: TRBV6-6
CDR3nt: TGTGCCAGCAGTTTCGGAGGGACTAATGAAAAACTGTTTTTT
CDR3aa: CASSFGGTNEKLFF

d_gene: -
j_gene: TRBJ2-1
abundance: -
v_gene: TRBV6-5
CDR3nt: TGTGCCAGCAGTTACTCAAGGAGCTCCTACAATGAGCAGTTCTTC
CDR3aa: CASSYSRSSYNEQFF

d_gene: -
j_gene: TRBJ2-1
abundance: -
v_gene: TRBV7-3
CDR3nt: TGTGCCAGCAGCTTACTGCGGGGAGCCTACAATGAGCAGTTCTTC
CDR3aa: CASSLLRGAYNEQFF

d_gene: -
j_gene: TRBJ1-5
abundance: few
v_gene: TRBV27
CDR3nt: -
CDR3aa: CVPAAPEQPQHF

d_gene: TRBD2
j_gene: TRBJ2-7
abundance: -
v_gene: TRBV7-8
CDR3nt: TGTGCCAGCAGCTTAAATAACTTAGCGGGGAGTGGCCACTACGAGCAGTACTTC
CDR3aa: CASSLNNLAGSGHYEQYF

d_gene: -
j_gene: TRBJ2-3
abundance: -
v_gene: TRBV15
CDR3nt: TGTGCCACCAGCAGACAAATTGGGAGGTCCAGGCGAGATACGCAGTATTTT
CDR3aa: CATSRQIGRSRRDTQYF

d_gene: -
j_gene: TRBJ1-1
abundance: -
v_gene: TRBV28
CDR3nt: TGTGCCAGCAGTTGGGGGGGTGAAGCTTTCTTT
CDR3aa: CASSWGGEAFF

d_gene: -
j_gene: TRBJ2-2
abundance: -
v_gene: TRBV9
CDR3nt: TGTGCCAGCAGCGTAGGTTCTAGTGGGAACACCGGGGAGCTGTTTTTT
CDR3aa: CASSVGSSGNTGELFF

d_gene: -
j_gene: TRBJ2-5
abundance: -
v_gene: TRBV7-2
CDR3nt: TGTGCCAGCAGCTTAGCGGCTCTCCAAGAGACCCAGTACTTC
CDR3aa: CASSLAALQETQYF

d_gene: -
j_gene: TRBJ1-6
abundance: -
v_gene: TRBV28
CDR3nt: TGTGCCAGCACCCCCCTTCGAGGTTCACCCCTCCACTTT
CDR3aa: CASTPLRGSPLHF

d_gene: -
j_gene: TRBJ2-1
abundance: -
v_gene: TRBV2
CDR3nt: TGTGCCAGCAGGGAAGATGGGGCCAGCAATGAGCAGTTCTTC
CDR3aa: CASREDGASNEQFF

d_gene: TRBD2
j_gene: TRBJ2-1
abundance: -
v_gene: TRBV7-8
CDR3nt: TGTGCCAGCAGCTTAGAAAGGACTAGATATGAGCAGTTCTTC
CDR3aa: CASSLERTRYEQFF

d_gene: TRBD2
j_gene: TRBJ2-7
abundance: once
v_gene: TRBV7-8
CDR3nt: TGTGCCAGCAGTCCGGGACTAGGGCCTCTGGAGCAGTACTTC
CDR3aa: CASSPGLGPLEQYF

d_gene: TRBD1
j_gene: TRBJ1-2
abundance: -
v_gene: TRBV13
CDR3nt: TGTGCCAGCAGCTCCCCGGACAGGGATGGCTACACCTTC
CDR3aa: CASSSPDRDGYTF

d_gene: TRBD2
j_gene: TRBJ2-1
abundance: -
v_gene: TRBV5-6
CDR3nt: TGTGCCAGCAGCTTGGTCGGCGGGAGCAAATCCTACAATGAGCAGTTCTTC
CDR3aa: CASSLVGGSKSYNEQFF

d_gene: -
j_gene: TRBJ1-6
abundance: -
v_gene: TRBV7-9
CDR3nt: TGTGCCAGCAGCTTAGCCCCGGGGGATTCACCCCTCCACTTT
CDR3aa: CASSLAPGDSPLHF

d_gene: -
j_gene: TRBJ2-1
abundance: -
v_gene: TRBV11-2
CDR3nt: TGTGCCAGCAGCCCAAGGCGGTCAGAGGCCAATGAGCAGTTCTTC
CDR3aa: CASSPRRSEANEQFF

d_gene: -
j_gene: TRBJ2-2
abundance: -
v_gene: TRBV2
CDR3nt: TGTGCCAGCAGGTTATCACAGGGCACCGGGGAGCTGTTTTTT
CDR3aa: CASRLSQGTGELFF

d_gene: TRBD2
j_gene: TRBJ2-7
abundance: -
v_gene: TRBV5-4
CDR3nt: TGTGCCAGCAGCCGACAAACTAGCGGGATAGGCGAGCAGTACTTC
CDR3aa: CASSRQTSGIGEQYF

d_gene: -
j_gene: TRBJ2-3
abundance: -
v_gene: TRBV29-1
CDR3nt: TGCAGCGGAGCTGATGTGGGCGATACGCAGTATTTT
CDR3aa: CSGADVGDTQYF

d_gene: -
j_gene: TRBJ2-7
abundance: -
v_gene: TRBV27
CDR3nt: TGTGCCAGCAGTTTGGGTACAGGGTTCGAGCAGTACTTC
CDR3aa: CASSLGTGFEQYF

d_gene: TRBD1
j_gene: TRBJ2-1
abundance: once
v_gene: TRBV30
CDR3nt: TGTGCCTGGAGTAGGACAGGGTACAATGAGCAGTTCTTC
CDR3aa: CAWSRTGYNEQFF

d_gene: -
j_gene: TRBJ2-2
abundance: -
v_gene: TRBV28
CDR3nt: TGTGCCAGCAGTCTCAGTAACACCGGGGAGCTGTTTTTT
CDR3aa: CASSLSNTGELFF

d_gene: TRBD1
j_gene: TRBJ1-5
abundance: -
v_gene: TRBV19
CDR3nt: TGTGCCACCCGGGACAGGGGAGGCGATAGCAATCAGCCCCAGCATTTT
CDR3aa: CATRDRGGDSNQPQHF

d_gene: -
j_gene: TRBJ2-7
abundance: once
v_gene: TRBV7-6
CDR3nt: TGTGCCAGCAGCTTAGGTTCTAGTCGCGGCGAGCAGTACTTC
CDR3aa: CASSLGSSRGEQYF

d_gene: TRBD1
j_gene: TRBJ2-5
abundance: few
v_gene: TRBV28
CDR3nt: TGTGCCAGCAGCCTTAACGACAGGGGGAGAGAGACCCAGTACTTC
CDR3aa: CASSLNDRGRETQYF

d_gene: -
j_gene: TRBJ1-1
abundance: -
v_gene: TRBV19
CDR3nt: TGTGCCAGTACCCTGGGGGTCGGGGGTGATGACACTGAAGCTTTCTTT
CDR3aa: CASTLGVGGDDTEAFF

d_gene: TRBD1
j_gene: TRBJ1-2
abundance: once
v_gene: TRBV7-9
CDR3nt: TGTGCCAGCAGCGGCACCCGGGACAGGGGGCACGGCTACACCTTC
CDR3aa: CASSGTRDRGHGYTF

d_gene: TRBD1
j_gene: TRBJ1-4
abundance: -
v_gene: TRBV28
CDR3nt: TGTGCCAGCAGTGGGGGACAGGCGGAAAAACTGTTTTTT
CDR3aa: CASSGGQAEKLFF

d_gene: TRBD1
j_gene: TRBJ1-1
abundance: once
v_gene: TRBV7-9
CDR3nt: TGTGCCAGCAGGACAGGGTGGAACACTGAAGCTTTCTTT
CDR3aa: CASRTGWNTEAFF

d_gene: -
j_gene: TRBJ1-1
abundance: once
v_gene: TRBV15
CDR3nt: TGTGCCACCAGCAGAGGAGGCACTGAAGCTTTCTTT
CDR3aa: CATSRGGTEAFF

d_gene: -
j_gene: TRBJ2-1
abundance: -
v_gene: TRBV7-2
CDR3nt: TGTGCCAGCAGCGCACCTGGGCGCTACAATGAGCAGTTCTTC
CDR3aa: CASSAPGRYNEQFF

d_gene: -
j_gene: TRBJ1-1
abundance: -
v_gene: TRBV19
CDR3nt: TGTGCCAGTAGTATAGGACGGGGACTGCTGAACACTGAAGCTTTCTTT
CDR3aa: CASSIGRGLLNTEAFF

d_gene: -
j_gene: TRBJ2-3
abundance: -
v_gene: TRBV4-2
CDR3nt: TGTGCCAGCAGCCAAGGAATCGCGGTCGCGGATACGCAGTATTTT
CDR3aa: CASSQGIAVADTQYF